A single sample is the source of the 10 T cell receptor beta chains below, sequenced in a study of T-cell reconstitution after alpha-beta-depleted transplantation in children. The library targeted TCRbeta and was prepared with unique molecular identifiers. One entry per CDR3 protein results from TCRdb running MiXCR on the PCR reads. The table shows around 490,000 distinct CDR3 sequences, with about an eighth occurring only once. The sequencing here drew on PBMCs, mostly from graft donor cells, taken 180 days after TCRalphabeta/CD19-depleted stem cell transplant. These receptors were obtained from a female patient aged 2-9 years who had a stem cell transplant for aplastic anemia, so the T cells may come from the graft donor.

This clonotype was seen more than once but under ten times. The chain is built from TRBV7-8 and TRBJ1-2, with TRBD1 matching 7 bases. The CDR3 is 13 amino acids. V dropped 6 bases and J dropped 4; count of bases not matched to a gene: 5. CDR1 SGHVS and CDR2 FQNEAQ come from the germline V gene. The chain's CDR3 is CASRDRAGYGYTF. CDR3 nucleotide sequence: TGTGCCAGCAGAGACAGGGCAGGCTATGGCTACACCTTC.

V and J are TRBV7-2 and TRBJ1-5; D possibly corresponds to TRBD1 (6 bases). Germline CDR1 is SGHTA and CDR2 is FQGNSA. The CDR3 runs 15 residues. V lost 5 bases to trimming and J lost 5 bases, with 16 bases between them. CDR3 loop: CASSPPGHPDQPQHF. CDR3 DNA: TGTGCCAGCAGCCCACCGGGACATCCTGATCAGCCCCAGCATTTT.

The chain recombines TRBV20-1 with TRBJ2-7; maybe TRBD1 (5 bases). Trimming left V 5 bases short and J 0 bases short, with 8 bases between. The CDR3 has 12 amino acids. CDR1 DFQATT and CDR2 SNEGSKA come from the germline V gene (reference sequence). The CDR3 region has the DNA TGCAGTGCTCGGACAAGCTCCTACGAGCAGTACTTC. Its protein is CSARTSSYEQYF.

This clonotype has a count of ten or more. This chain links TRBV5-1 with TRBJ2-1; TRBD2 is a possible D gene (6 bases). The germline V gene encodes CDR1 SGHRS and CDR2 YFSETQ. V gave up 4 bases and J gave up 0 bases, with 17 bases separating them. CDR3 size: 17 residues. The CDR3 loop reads CASSPRGGESSYNEQFF. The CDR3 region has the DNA TGCGCCAGCAGCCCCCGGGGCGGGGAGAGCTCCTACAATGAGCAGTTCTTC.

The DNA for the CDR3 is TGTGCCAGCAGTTTCCCGACAGGGAGCTCCTATAATTCACCCCTCCACTTT. It specifies CASSFPTGSSYNSPLHF. The gene calls are TRBV28 and TRBJ1-6, with 7 bases matching TRBD1. The CDR3 is 17 residues long. Trimming cost V 3 bases and J 0 bases; bases outside gene matches: 5. Germline CDR1 reads MDHEN; CDR2 reads SYDVKM.

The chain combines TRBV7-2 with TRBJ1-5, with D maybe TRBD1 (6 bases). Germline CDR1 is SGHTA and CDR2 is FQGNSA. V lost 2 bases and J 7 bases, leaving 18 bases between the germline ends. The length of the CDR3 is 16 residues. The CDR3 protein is CASSLLCGGGYQPQHF. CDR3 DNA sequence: TGTGCCAGCAGCTTATTATGCGGGGGGGGCTACCAGCCCCAGCATTTT.

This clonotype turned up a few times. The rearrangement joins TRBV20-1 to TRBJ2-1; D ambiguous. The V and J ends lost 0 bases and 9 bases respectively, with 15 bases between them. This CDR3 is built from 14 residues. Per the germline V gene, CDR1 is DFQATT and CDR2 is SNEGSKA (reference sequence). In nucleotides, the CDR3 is TGCAGTGCTAGAGATCGGGCCGGCGGCCGTGAGCAGTTCTTC. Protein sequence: CSARDRAGGREQFF.

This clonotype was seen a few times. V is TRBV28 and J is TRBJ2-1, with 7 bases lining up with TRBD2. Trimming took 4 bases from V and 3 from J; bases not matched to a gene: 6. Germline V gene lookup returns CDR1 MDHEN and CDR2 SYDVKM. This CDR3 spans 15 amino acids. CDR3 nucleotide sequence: TGTGCCAGCAGTTATTCGCGGGGGAGCTACAATGAGCAGTTCTTC. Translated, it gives CASSYSRGSYNEQFF. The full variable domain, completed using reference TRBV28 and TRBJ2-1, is DVKVTQSSRYLVKRTGEKVFLECVQDMDHENMFWYRQDPGLGLRLIYFSYDVKMKEKGDIPEGYSVSREKKERFSLILESASTNQTSMYLCASSYSRGSYNEQFFGPGTRLTVL.

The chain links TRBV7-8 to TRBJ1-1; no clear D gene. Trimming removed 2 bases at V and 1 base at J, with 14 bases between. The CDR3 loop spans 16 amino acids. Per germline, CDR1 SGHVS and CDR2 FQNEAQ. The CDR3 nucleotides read TGTGCCAGCAGCTTATCCGGCCACATCAGGAACACTGAAGCTTTCTTT. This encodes CASSLSGHIRNTEAFF.

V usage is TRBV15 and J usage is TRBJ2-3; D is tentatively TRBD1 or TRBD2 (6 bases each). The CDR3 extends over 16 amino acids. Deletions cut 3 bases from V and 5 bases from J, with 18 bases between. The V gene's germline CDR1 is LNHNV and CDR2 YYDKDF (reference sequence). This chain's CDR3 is CATSSRALRGVDTQYF. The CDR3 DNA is TGTGCCACCAGCAGCCGGGCCCTTAGGGGGGTAGATACGCAGTATTTT.